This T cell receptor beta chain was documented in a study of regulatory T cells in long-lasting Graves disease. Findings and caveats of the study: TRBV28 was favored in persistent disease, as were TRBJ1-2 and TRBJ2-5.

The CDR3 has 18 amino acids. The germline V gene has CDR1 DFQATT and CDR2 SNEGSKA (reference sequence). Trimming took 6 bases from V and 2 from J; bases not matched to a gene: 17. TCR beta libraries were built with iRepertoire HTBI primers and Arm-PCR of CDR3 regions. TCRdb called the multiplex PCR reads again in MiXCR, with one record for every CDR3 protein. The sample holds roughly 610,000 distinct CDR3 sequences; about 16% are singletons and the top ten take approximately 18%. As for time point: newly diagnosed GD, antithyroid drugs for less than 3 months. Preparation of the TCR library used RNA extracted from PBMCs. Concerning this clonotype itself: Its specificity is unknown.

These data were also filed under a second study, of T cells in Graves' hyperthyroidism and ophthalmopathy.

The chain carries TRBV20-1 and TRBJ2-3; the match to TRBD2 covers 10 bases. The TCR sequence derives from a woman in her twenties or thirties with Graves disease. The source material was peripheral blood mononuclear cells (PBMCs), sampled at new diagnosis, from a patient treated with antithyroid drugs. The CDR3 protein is CSADWQAGLAGDTDTQYF. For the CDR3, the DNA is TGCAGTGCCGATTGGCAGGCAGGGCTAGCGGGAGACACAGATACGCAGTATTTT.